This TCR beta chain was obtained from a study of response to subunit inactivated influenza vaccine. Study findings and constraints: Seasonal influenza vaccination, on each occasion, was suggested by the authors to recruit few new T cells.

MiXCR was run by TCRdb on the RT-PCR reads, yielding one entry per CDR3 protein. This table has approximately 520,000 distinct CDR3 sequences, 16% appearing once. The germline gives CDR1 ENHRY, CDR2 SYGVKD. With 5 bases clipped from V and 3 bases from J, the junction kept 1 base outside the gene matches. CDR3 length: 13 amino acids. With regard to this clonotype: Its antigen is not identified.

The sequence came from a man between 50 and 75 years old who received an inactivated influenza vaccine. Specimen: CD4+ T cells sorted from PBMCs, collected roughly 24 months after vaccination. J is TRBJ1-1 and V is TRBV10-3; 9 nucleotides line up with TRBD1. The CDR3 DNA reads TGTGCCATCAGTCGGACAGGGGACACTGAAGCTTTCTTT. Amino acids: CAISRTGDTEAFF.